The present TCR beta chain was sequenced within a study of regulatory T cells in long-lasting Graves disease. Both iRepertoire HTBI primers and Arm-PCR of CDR3 regions were used to build the TCR beta libraries. MiXCR, run by TCRdb on the multiplex PCR reads, gives a single entry per CDR3 protein. The table includes 400,000 to 500,000 distinct CDR3 sequences, roughly 23% detected once. Time point in this sample: persistent/refractory GD, antithyroid drugs over 5 years with positive TRAb. Following extraction of RNA from PBMCs, that RNA was used to make the TCR library. Recruitment took place at an endocrinology department in Xi'an, China. With EDTA tubes as the receptacles, about 10 milliliters of peripheral blood were drawn. The ends were cut back, 6 bases at V and 6 bases at J, with 21 bases in the middle. Germline CDR1 is LNHNV and CDR2 is YYDKDF (reference sequence). The CDR3 has 16 residues. This clonotype was counted between two and nine times. Its antigen is undetermined.

Study-wide points: New patients shared fewer public clonotypes (around 980) than persistent patients did (roughly 2,500). The study found lower TCR diversity in persistent Graves' patients than in newly diagnosed ones.

V is TRBV15 and J is TRBJ2-1, with unresolved D. The starting material was peripheral blood mononuclear cells (PBMCs), obtained when the disease was refractory, from a patient treated with antithyroid drugs. This clonotype originated in a female donor with Graves disease. CDR3 in DNA: TGTGCCACCAGTAATTATAGTTTCGAGTATTCCAATGAGCAGTTCTTC. This translates into CATSNYSFEYSNEQFF.